Shown below are 13 T cell receptor beta chains from a single sample sequenced in a study of molecular identifiers for immune sequencing clone quantification (dated by TCRdb to between 2018 and 2020). Library prep was done by PCR. The sequencer was a NextSeq 500. TCRdb took the public reads, trimmed them with fastp at Q25, ran MiXCR for clone calling and kept in-frame beta chains. Every CDR3 protein is listed once, alongside the most common genes and DNA of its rows. A total of a few hundred thousand distinct CDR3 sequences appear in this sample, roughly a quarter of them only once. The ten largest make up roughly 0.7% of the sample. The sequenced sample was naive CD8+ T cells from blood, with Jurkat cell RNA spiked in. What this sample's cell subset or site label stands for: FACS-sorted CD8+CD4-CCR7+CD45RA+ naive T cells. The receptors stem from a human donor in good health. Some libraries in this study had Jurkat cell RNA spiked in.

As for this clonotype: This sequence is one base from a far larger clone and is likely a read error. The CDR3 bases are TGTGCCAGCAGCTTGATAGCAGATACGCAGTGTTTT. Its protein product is CASSLIADTQCF. This chain connects TRBV7-9 to TRBJ2-3; D ambiguous. CDR1 and CDR2 from the germline V gene are SEHNR and FQNEAQ (reference sequence). This CDR3 has 12 amino acids.

This rearrangement joins TRBV9 to TRBJ1-3; 9 positions agree with TRBD1. CDR3 length: 16 amino acids. Per the germline V gene, CDR1 is SGDLS and CDR2 is YYNGEE. Germline trimming cut 0 bases from V and 4 bases from J; bases unmatched to any gene: 5. The CDR3 sequence: CASSVAQGAAGNTIYF. DNA of the CDR3: TGTGCCAGCAGCGTAGCACAGGGGGCTGCGGGAAACACCATATATTTT.

The CDR3 DNA reads as TGCAGTGCTACGTCGGACAAGGATAGCTCCTACGAGCAGTACTTC. Amino acids: CSATSDKDSSYEQYF. V and J are TRBV20-1 and TRBJ2-7; a weak D match, TRBD1 (5 bases). CDR3 size: 15 residues. Germline V lookup: CDR1 DFQATT, CDR2 SNEGSKA (reference sequence). V dropped 4 bases and J dropped 0 bases, with 16 bases sitting between them.

With respect to this clonotype: Its ends do not fully match the called genes, so a read error is possible. This chain links TRBV7-9 with TRBJ2-4, with D maybe TRBD2 (6 bases). Per germline, CDR1 SEHNR and CDR2 FQNEAQ (reference sequence). CDR3 length: 13 amino acids. The CDR3 coding sequence is TGTGCCAGCAGCACCCCCCCGGGCCTCCCGGGAGTCTTC. Protein product: CASSTPPGLPGVF.

This clonotype was seen only a few times. This chain uses TRBV6-5 with TRBJ2-3; TRBD2 matches 8 bases. The CDR3 loop spans 18 amino acids. Unmatched junction bases numbered 12, after V lost 0 bases and J lost 4 bases. Germline CDR1 and CDR2: MNHEY and SVGAGI. CDR3 loop: CASSYSRWSVGGADTQYF. The CDR3 DNA is TGTGCCAGCAGTTACTCGAGGTGGAGCGTCGGGGGGGCAGATACGCAGTATTTT.

This chain joins TRBV6-5 and TRBJ2-3; D unclear. The CDR3 contains 14 residues. With 6 bases removed from V and 6 bases from J, the gap between germline ends came to 16 bases. In germline, CDR1 is MNHEY, CDR2 SVGAGI. The CDR3 loop reads CASRGDSWLDTQYF. The DNA for the CDR3 is TGTGCCAGCAGGGGCGACTCGTGGCTGGATACGCAGTATTTT.

In this sample, this clonotype turned up many times. The chain links TRBV6-5 to TRBJ2-7; D is tentatively TRBD1 or TRBD2 (5 bases each). Trimming removed 6 bases from V and 3 bases from J, with 18 bases in between. This CDR3 has 15 residues. CDR1 is MNHEY, CDR2 SVGAGI, per germline. This CDR3 is CASSNGRESDYEQYF. The CDR3 bases are TGTGCCAGCAGCAATGGCAGGGAGTCGGACTACGAGCAGTACTTC.

This clonotype was recorded a few times. CDR3 region: CASSGTGTASSYNEQFF. In DNA, the CDR3 is TGTGCCAGCAGCGGCACCGGGACCGCAAGCTCCTACAATGAGCAGTTCTTC. The rearrangement uses TRBV9 and TRBJ2-1; possibly TRBD1 or TRBD2 for D (5 bases each). Germline V gene sequence: CDR1 SGDLS, CDR2 YYNGEE. This CDR3 is built from 17 residues. V lost 3 bases to trimming and J lost 0 bases, with 16 bases between them.

This clonotype was recorded a few times. The V gene is TRBV5-6, the J gene TRBJ1-5; D might be TRBD1 (5 bases). The CDR3 length is 14 residues. V was trimmed by 2 bases and J by 5 bases, leaving 11 bases between them. CDR1 is SGHDT and CDR2 is YYEEEE in the germline V gene. This CDR3 reads CASSFGGGYQPQHF. DNA of the CDR3: TGTGCCAGCAGCTTCGGGGGAGGGTATCAGCCCCAGCATTTT.

The chain recombines TRBV20-1 with TRBJ2-7, with 12 bases lining up with TRBD2. This CDR3 has 16 amino acids. Trimming at V came to 4 bases and at J to 1 base, leaving 8 bases not matched to a gene. Germline assignment: CDR1 DFQATT and CDR2 SNEGSKA (reference sequence). CDR3 nucleotide sequence: TGCAGTGCTATTACTAGCGGGGGGTTTTTTTCCTACGAGCAGTACTTC. Protein sequence: CSAITSGGFFSYEQYF.

This chain links TRBV13 with TRBJ2-3; a weak D match, TRBD1 (6 bases). Germline CDR1 PRHDT, CDR2 FYEKMQ (reference sequence). CDR3 length: 15 amino acids. V was trimmed by 5 bases and J by 0 bases, leaving 12 bases between them. The CDR3 is CASSARQESTDTQYF. The CDR3 nucleotides are TGTGCCAGCAGCGCCCGACAGGAGAGCACAGATACGCAGTATTTT.

The table lists this clonotype with a few counts. DNA of the CDR3: TGTGCCAGTAGTAAGTCAGGGCGTAATCAGCCCCAGCATTTT. Protein sequence: CASSKSGRNQPQHF. The genes are TRBV19 and TRBJ1-5, with a tentative D call TRBD1 (5 bases). The V gene lost 4 bases and the J gene lost 4 bases, with 11 bases spanning the gap. Germline V lookup: CDR1 LNHDA, CDR2 SQIVND (reference sequence). This CDR3 comprises 14 residues. Variable domain in full (rest from reference TRBV19 and TRBJ1-5): DGGITQSPKYLFRKEGQNVTLSCEQNLNHDAMYWYRQDPGQGLRLIYYSQIVNDFQKGDIAEGYSVSREKKESFPLTVTSAQKNPTAFYLCASSKSGRNQPQHFGDGTRLSIL.

This clonotype was seen at least ten times. The J gene is TRBJ2-6, the V gene TRBV5-8, with D unclear. V was cut by 6 bases and J by 2 bases, with 12 bases left in between. This CDR3 comprises 15 residues. Germline values: CDR1 SGHTS, CDR2 YDEGEE. CDR3 bases: TGTGCCAGCAACCCGCTCCTTGCTGGGGCCAACGTCCTGACTTTC. It encodes CASNPLLAGANVLTF.